Presented here are 13 T cell receptor beta chains from one specimen sequenced in a study of CD8 T cells in ankylosing spondylitis. TCRdb recomputed calls from the 5' RACE reads with MiXCR, one row per CDR3 protein. The sample lists 700,000 to 1,000,000 distinct CDR3 sequences, 10% to 15% occurring once. Overall study findings and caveats: Within ankylosing spondylitis blood, a TCR beta motif made up of under 10 highly homologous variants appeared to be characteristic.

Their antigen targets remain unknown. The sequenced sample was blood, either unsorted or a sorted T cell fraction (not recorded which). The receptors were gathered from a male donor with ankylosing spondylitis.

This clonotype was seen ten or more times. J is TRBJ2-1 and V is TRBV11-2; the match to TRBD2 covers 12 bases. Germline CDR1 SGHAT, CDR2 FQNNGV. CDR3 size: 17 residues. Trimming removed 0 bases from V and 9 bases from J; junction bases left unmatched: 9. Here the CDR3 DNA reads TGTGCCAGCAGCTTAGACCTTGGACTAGCGGGAAGAGCTGAGCAGTTCTTC. This gives the protein CASSLDLGLAGRAEQFF.

The chain links TRBV7-2 to TRBJ2-2, with TRBD1 matching 11 bases. Germline CDR1 SGHTA, CDR2 FQGNSA. The V segment lost 3 bases and the J segment 4 bases; nucleotides outside the gene matches: 4. The CDR3 length is 16 residues. CDR3 protein: CASSLAGTGGTGELFF. In nucleotides, the CDR3 is TGTGCCAGCAGCTTGGCCGGGACAGGGGGCACCGGGGAGCTGTTTTTT. Together with reference TRBV7-2 and TRBJ2-2, the CDR3 gives the full variable domain: GAGVSQSPSNKVTEKGKDVELRCDPISGHTALYWYRQSLGQGLEFLIYFQGNSAPDKSGLPSDRFSAERTGGSVSTLTIQRTQQEDSAVYLCASSLAGTGGTGELFFGEGSRLTVL.

The chain uses TRBV3-1 and TRBJ1-1, with no clear D. CDR3 size: 15 residues. The germline CDR1 and CDR2 sequences are LGHDT and YNNKEL (reference sequence). V shed 2 bases and J shed 1 base, with 11 bases lying between them. CDR3 in amino acids: CASSQLGRPNTEAFF. In DNA, the CDR3 is TGTGCCAGCAGCCAACTCGGACGACCGAACACTGAAGCTTTCTTT.

There are a few counts of this clonotype. The chain links TRBV20-1 to TRBJ2-7; 8 bases fit TRBD1. Germline CDR1 reads DFQATT; CDR2 reads SNEGSKA (reference sequence). The CDR3 consists of 15 residues. V was pared by 0 bases and J by 3 bases, with 7 bases of the junction left unmatched. In DNA form, the CDR3 reads TGCAGTGCTAGAGATAGGACAGGGTCGTACTACGAGCAGTACTTC. Translated: CSARDRTGSYYEQYF.

This CDR3 is CASSLRAPEQYF. The CDR3 nucleotides are TGTGCCAGCAGTTTAAGAGCGCCTGAGCAGTACTTC. The chain is built from TRBV12-3 or TRBV12-4 and TRBJ2-7; D gene unclear. V was cut by 2 bases and J by 7 bases, with 9 bases left in between. This CDR3 comprises 12 residues.

The table lists this clonotype with a few counts. This chain's CDR3 is CSARMELASEQYF. In nucleotides, the CDR3 is TGCAGTGCTAGAATGGAGTTGGCATCCGAGCAGTACTTC. The J gene is TRBJ2-7, the V gene TRBV20-1; D uncertain. Deletions cut 2 bases from V and 6 bases from J, with 14 bases between. This CDR3 has 13 residues. The germline CDR1 and CDR2 sequences are DFQATT and SNEGSKA (reference sequence).

The rearrangement uses TRBV20-1 and TRBJ1-1, with no clear D. Germline lookup yields CDR1 DFQATT and CDR2 SNEGSKA (reference sequence). Trimming shortened V by 6 bases and J by 11 bases, and 16 bases separated the two germline ends. There are 11 residues in the CDR3. CDR3 loop: CSAHDLNRAFF. CDR3 sequence (DNA): TGCAGTGCCCACGACCTAAATCGGGCTTTCTTT.

The V gene is TRBV6-2 or TRBV6-3, the J gene TRBJ1-5; maybe TRBD1 (5 bases). The CDR3 is made up of 16 amino acids. CDR1 is MNHEY and CDR2 is SVGEGT in the germline V gene. Trimming pared 2 bases from V and 6 bases from J, leaving 17 bases between. CDR3 amino acids: CASSYRVSRRGQPQHF. CDR3 bases: TGTGCCAGCAGTTACAGGGTCAGCCGAAGGGGTCAGCCCCAGCATTTT.

This clonotype has at least ten counts. For the CDR3, the DNA is TGTGCCAGCAGTTACGGACAGGGTGCTGAAGCTTTCTTT. This encodes CASSYGQGAEAFF. The J gene is TRBJ1-1, the V gene TRBV6-6; 8 positions agree with TRBD1. Trimming took 2 bases from V and 6 from J; bases not matched to a gene: 2. The CDR3 length is 13 residues. CDR1 MNHNY and CDR2 SVGAGI come from the germline V gene (reference sequence).

This clonotype was recorded many times. The CDR3 DNA reads as TGTGCCAGCAGCCAAGATAGGTCCATCCCGTACTATGGCTACACCTTC. It encodes CASSQDRSIPYYGYTF. The J gene is TRBJ1-2, the V gene TRBV14; D is undetermined. Germline CDR1 and CDR2: SGHDN and FVKESK. There are 16 residues in the CDR3. V lost 0 bases to trimming and J lost 3 bases, with 14 bases between them.

This chain joins TRBV18 and TRBJ2-6; D gene uncertain. Germline CDR1 is KGHSH and CDR2 is LQKENI. V lost 2 bases and J 1 base, leaving 15 bases between the germline ends. This CDR3 comprises 18 residues. CDR3 bases: TGTGCCAGCTCACCAGGTGGCGGTACCCCTTCTGGGGCCAACGTCCTGACTTTC. Protein product: CASSPGGGTPSGANVLTF.

J is TRBJ1-5 and V is TRBV6-2 or TRBV6-3; weak D call: TRBD1 (5 bases). Germline V CDR1 and CDR2: MNHEY, SVGEGT. V was pared by 1 base and J by 1 base, with 8 bases between. The CDR3 is 15 amino acids. The CDR3 loop is CASSYWYRSNQPQHF. The CDR3 DNA sequence: TGTGCCAGCAGTTACTGGTACAGGAGCAATCAGCCCCAGCATTTT.

This clonotype turned up a few times. This chain joins TRBV5-6 and TRBJ2-4, with 9 bases that match TRBD2. The ends lost 6 bases at V and 7 bases at J; junction bases unmatched: 8. CDR3 length: 14 residues. Germline CDR1 reads SGHDT; CDR2 reads YYEEEE. The CDR3 region has the DNA TGTGCCAGCACCTTCGCGGGAGGGGGTAACATTCAGTACTTC. It translates to CASTFAGGGNIQYF.